Listed below are T cell receptor beta chains from one sample, sequenced in a study of blood T cell repertoires in COVID-19. The protocol was immunoSEQ multiplex PCR, while the TCRdb copy is restricted to in-frame clones and leaves out a portion. The sample shows 180,000 or so clones, approximately 85% of them seen only once. Material for sequencing was peripheral blood. These receptors came from a man aged 55-75 years who had recovered from COVID-19. Both conserved end residues are part of each CDR3. The D gene is left open where the match is weak. Rows may omit the clone size; those that give it use once, few, many or a size class.

j_call clone_size d_call v_call cdr3_aa cdr3_nt
TRBJ1-2 . . TRBV10-3 CATLVQGANYGYTF TGTGCCACCCTAGTACAGGGAGCTAACTATGGCTACACCTTC
TRBJ2-3 . . TRBV10-3 CAIRSVDTQYF TGTGCCATCAGGAGTGTAGATACGCAGTATTTT
TRBJ1-5 . . TRBV18 CASSPWSRSDQPQHF TGTGCCAGCTCACCATGGTCCCGGAGCGATCAGCCCCAGCATTTT
TRBJ2-5 . . TRBV5-1 CASSLGGQEETQYF TGCGCCAGCAGCTTGGGGGGGCAGGAAGAGACCCAGTACTTC
TRBJ1-3 . . TRBV4-3 CASSQDRRLPSGNTIYF TGCGCCAGCAGCCAAGATCGCAGGCTACCCTCTGGAAACACCATATATTTT
TRBJ2-1 . . TRBV4-2 CASSQSRGGNNEQFF TGTGCCAGCAGCCAGTCTAGGGGGGGAAACAATGAGCAGTTCTTC
TRBJ2-7 few . TRBV18 CASSPNGDTSSYEQYF TGTGCCAGCTCACCAAACGGGGACACCTCTTCCTACGAGCAGTACTTC
TRBJ1-4 . . TRBV7-2 CASSSPDEKLFF TGTGCCAGCAGCTCCCCAGATGAAAAACTGTTTTTT
TRBJ2-2 . TRBD1 TRBV28 CASSDPGGRNTGELFF TGTGCCAGCTCCGACCCAGGGGGAAGGAACACCGGGGAGCTGTTTTTT
TRBJ2-3 . . TRBV21-1 CASSPSGDTDTQYF TGTGCCAGCAGCCCCTCGGGGGACACAGATACGCAGTATTTT
TRBJ2-2 . TRBD1 TRBV7-7 CASRSQGAGELFF TGTGCTAGCAGATCCCAGGGGGCCGGGGAGCTGTTTTTT